This entry lists 14 T cell receptor beta chains sequenced from one sample in a study of blood T cell repertoires in COVID-19. Produced via immunoSEQ multiplex PCR; TCRdb's table is partial and in-frame only. The profile shows about 71,000 clones, approximately 90% of them singletons. Sequenced material: peripheral blood. These receptors all stem from a woman of 80 years or more with acute or convalescent COVID-19.

Points on this clone: One end of the junction varies from germline; a read error may be responsible. V and J are TRBV9 and TRBJ2-1, with 10 bases that match TRBD1. Germline V gene lookup returns CDR1 SGDLS and CDR2 YYNGEE. CDR3 length equals 16 residues. The CDR3 nucleotides read TGTGCCAGCAGCGACCCCGGGACAGGGGTTAGGAATGAACAGTTCTTC. It encodes CASSDPGTGVRNEQFF.

This chain uses TRBV11-2 with TRBJ1-5; TRBD1 matches at 11 bases. CDR1 and CDR2 (germline): SGHAT, FQNNGV. The length of the CDR3 is 17 residues. Germline trimming cut 0 bases from V and 6 bases from J; bases unmatched to any gene: 7. The CDR3 DNA follows: TGTGCCAGCAGCTTAGATCAAGGACAGGGGGCGTCTCAGCCCCAGCATTTT. Its protein is CASSLDQGQGASQPQHF.

The genes are TRBV19 and TRBJ1-6, with TRBD1 as a possible D gene (5 bases). CDR3 length equals 16 residues. The germline V gene has CDR1 LNHDA and CDR2 SQIVND (reference sequence). Deletions cut 10 bases from V and 0 bases from J, with 16 bases between. CDR3 loop: CATKDSPSSYNSPLHF. For the CDR3, the DNA is TGTGCCACCAAAGACAGCCCGAGCTCCTATAATTCACCCCTCCACTTT.

V gene TRBV5-1 combines with J gene TRBJ1-4; TRBD1 is a possible D gene (5 bases). The germline CDR1 and CDR2 sequences are SGHRS and YFSETQ. This CDR3 comprises 14 residues. V gave up 4 bases and J gave up 8 bases, with 15 bases separating them. CDR3 in amino acids: CASSPGRGREKLFF. Written as DNA, the CDR3 is TGCGCCAGCAGCCCAGGGAGGGGCCGGGAAAAACTGTTTTTT. Full variable domain (remainder filled in from reference TRBV5-1 and TRBJ1-4): KAGVTQTPRYLIKTRGQQVTLSCSPISGHRSVSWYQQTPGQGLQFLFEYFSETQRNKGNFPGRFSGRQFSNSRSEMNVSTLELGDSALYLCASSPGRGREKLFFGSGTQLSVL.

On this clone: Compared with germline, one end of the junction differs, possibly owing to a read error. The same CDR3 also results from other DNA sequences found in this sample. J is TRBJ2-2 and V is TRBV11-2; 10 bases fit TRBD2. Germline values: CDR1 SGHAT, CDR2 FQNNGV. The CDR3 spans 15 residues. The CDR3 is CASRLAGGRTGELFF. The CDR3 DNA reads as TGTGCCAGCAGATTAGCGGGGGGCCGTACCGGGGAGCTGTTTTTT.

V is TRBV20-1 and J is TRBJ2-1; maybe TRBD1 (6 bases). Germline CDR1 is DFQATT and CDR2 is SNEGSKA (reference sequence). The V end lost 3 bases, the J end lost 0 bases, and 9 bases lay between the germline ends. CDR3 length: 14 amino acids. As DNA, the CDR3 is TGCAGTGCTAGTTGGGACACCTCCTACAATGAGCAGTTCTTC. Translating it yields CSASWDTSYNEQFF.

This chain joins TRBV6-2 or TRBV6-3 and TRBJ1-1; no firm D call. Trimming shortened V by 2 bases and J by 8 bases, and 12 bases separated the two germline ends. Germline CDR1 and CDR2: MNHEY and SVGEGT. The CDR3 is 13 amino acids. The CDR3 spells CASSYGPSLEAFF. CDR3 sequence (DNA): TGTGCCAGCAGTTACGGGCCGTCTCTCGAAGCTTTCTTT.

The chain joins TRBV6-6 to TRBJ1-4; TRBD1 might be the D (6 bases). The germline V and J ends were trimmed by 2 bases and 8 bases, with 18 bases remaining between them. From germline, CDR1 is MNHNY and CDR2 SVGAGI (reference sequence). The CDR3 runs to 16 residues. CDR3 DNA sequence: TGTGCCAGCAGTTACCAAGACAGGAGACGGACAGAAAAACTGTTTTTT. This translates into CASSYQDRRRTEKLFF.

The rearrangement links TRBV11-2 to TRBJ2-1; 9 bases fit TRBD2. The germline CDR1 and CDR2 sequences are SGHAT and FQNNGV. The V and J ends lost 2 bases and 0 bases, in that order; junction bases with no gene match: 2. CDR3 length equals 16 residues. The CDR3 is CASSLLAGSSYNEQFF. CDR3 nucleotides: TGTGCCAGCAGCTTACTAGCGGGGAGCTCCTACAATGAGCAGTTCTTC.

The V call is TRBV7-9, the J call TRBJ1-5, with 9 bases lining up with TRBD1. Germline values: CDR1 SEHNR, CDR2 FQNEAQ (reference sequence). The CDR3 length is 15 residues. V shed 1 base and J 4 bases; nucleotides not matched to a gene: 2. The CDR3 sequence: CASSLGQGENQPQHF. CDR3 DNA sequence: TGTGCCAGCAGCTTAGGACAGGGGGAAAATCAGCCCCAGCATTTT.

The rearrangement joins TRBV28 to TRBJ2-1; D is uncertain. This CDR3 has 11 residues. Trimming removed 7 bases at V and 4 bases at J, with 5 bases between. Germline-derived CDR1 and CDR2 are MDHEN and SYDVKM. CDR3 nucleotide sequence: TGTGCCAGCACCCTATACAATGAGCAGTTCTTC. Its translation is CASTLYNEQFF.

J is TRBJ2-3 and V is TRBV7-3, with a tentative D call TRBD1 (5 bases). The germline V gene encodes CDR1 SGHTA and CDR2 FQGTGA. The CDR3 is 15 amino acids. Trimming cost V 2 bases and J 2 bases, with 11 bases left between them. The CDR3 loop reads CASSLAGHNTDTQYF. CDR3 bases: TGTGCCAGCAGCTTAGCCGGACACAACACAGATACGCAGTATTTT. The full variable domain, rest sourced from reference TRBV7-3 and TRBJ2-3, is GAGVSQTPSNKVTEKGKYVELRCDPISGHTALYWYRQSLGQGPEFLIYFQGTGAADDSGLPNDRFFAVRPEGSVSTLKIQRTERGDSAVYLCASSLAGHNTDTQYFGPGTRLTVL.

This chain joins TRBV10-3 and TRBJ2-3, with 13 bases aligning to TRBD2. V dropped 4 bases and J dropped 0; count of bases not matched to a gene: 4. The CDR3 sequence is 17 residues long. Germline V gene sequence: CDR1 ENHRY, CDR2 SYGVKD. CDR3 DNA sequence: TGTGCCATCAGTGGAAGGACTAGCGGGGGTAGCACAGATACGCAGTATTTT. Translated, it gives CAISGRTSGGSTDTQYF.

This clone is a singleton in its sample. The chain uses TRBV5-8 and TRBJ1-6; 9 nucleotides agree with TRBD1. V shed 4 bases, J shed 8 bases, and the junction held 7 bases outside the gene matches. Germline lookup yields CDR1 SGHTS and CDR2 YDEGEE. This CDR3 contains 15 residues. CDR3 residues: CASSREGQGHSPLHF. As DNA, the CDR3 is TGTGCCAGCAGCCGCGAGGGACAGGGACATTCACCCCTCCACTTT. The variable domain in full, with the rest retrieved from reference TRBV5-8 and TRBJ1-6, is EAGVTQSPTHLIKTRGQQATLRCSPISGHTSVYWYQQALGLGLQFLLWYDEGEERNRGNFPPRFSGRQFPNYSSELNVNALELEDSALYLCASSREGQGHSPLHFGNGTRLTVT.